Each of the 16 T cell receptor beta chains below was sequenced from the same sample in a study of cytomegalovirus exposure and HLA in healthy donors. Researchers ran the PCR with 60 Vbeta and 13 Jbeta primers. The method was immunoSEQ multiplex PCR; TCRdb's version includes in-frame clones alone and lacks a portion of them. The data hold 70,000 to 90,000 clones, with 84% observed a single time. The specimen was PBMCs. The receptors were sampled from a man in his 70s in good health and CMV-seropositive.

This CDR3 is CASRGTVQETQYF. The CDR3 region has the DNA TGTGCCAGTCGTGGGACAGTTCAAGAGACCCAGTACTTC. The chain carries TRBV2 and TRBJ2-5, with TRBD1 matching over 7 bases. CDR1 SNHLY and CDR2 FYNNEI come from the germline V gene. The V and J ends lost 9 bases and 2 bases, in that order; junction bases with no gene match: 6. The CDR3 totals 13 residues. Supplemented by reference TRBV2 and TRBJ2-5, the full variable domain reads EPEVTQTPSHQVTQMGQEVILRCVPISNHLYFYWYRQILGQKVEFLVSFYNNEISEKSEIFDDQFSVERPDGSNFTLKIRSTKLEDSAMYFCASRGTVQETQYFGPGTRLLVL.

The genes are TRBV9 and TRBJ2-6, with a tentative D call TRBD1 (5 bases). The length of the CDR3 is 18 residues. V shed 4 bases and J shed 2 bases, with 19 bases lying between them. Per germline, CDR1 SGDLS and CDR2 YYNGEE. CDR3 bases: TGTGCCAGCAGCCTGGGGCTGAAGGGGCGGCCTGGGGCCAACGTCCTGACTTTC. Amino acids: CASSLGLKGRPGANVLTF.

This rearrangement joins TRBV6-4 to TRBJ2-7; D remains ambiguous. Looked up from germline, CDR1 is MRHNA and CDR2 is SNTAGT. This CDR3 region has 14 residues. Trimming stripped 5 bases from V and 1 base from J, with 12 bases between. CDR3 sequence reads: CASSSCGESYEQYF. DNA of the CDR3: TGTGCCAGCAGTTCATGCGGTGAGTCCTACGAGCAGTACTTC.

The V and J genes are TRBV5-4 and TRBJ2-7; 10 bases align to TRBD2. The CDR3 runs 15 residues. CDR1 and CDR2 (germline): SGHNT, YYREEE (reference sequence). After removal of 4 bases from V and 4 bases from J, the junction contained 8 bases not matched to a gene. In nucleotides, the CDR3 is TGTGCCAGCAGCCGGAGCCCTAGCGGGAGATACGAGCAGTACTTC. Its protein is CASSRSPSGRYEQYF.

There are a few counts of this clone. The chain joins TRBV2 to TRBJ2-1, with a tentative D call TRBD1 (6 bases). V lost 5 bases and J lost 5, with 19 bases in between. Germline lookup yields CDR1 SNHLY and CDR2 FYNNEI. This CDR3 contains 16 residues. CDR3 residues: CASSPIQGKRNNEQFF. The DNA for the CDR3 is TGTGCCAGCAGTCCAATACAGGGAAAAAGAAACAATGAGCAGTTCTTC.

The chain employs TRBV7-2 and TRBJ2-7, with 10 bases matching TRBD2. The length of the CDR3 is 14 residues. The V segment lost 3 bases and the J segment 4 bases; nucleotides outside the gene matches: 3. From germline, CDR1 is SGHTA and CDR2 FQGNSA. The CDR3 DNA follows: TGTGCCAGCAGCTTTAGCGGGGGGACATACGAGCAGTACTTC. It yields the protein CASSFSGGTYEQYF.

The CDR3 DNA is TGTGCCAGCAGCTTAATGGGGTTGGGGCTCTACAATGAGCAGTTCTTC. Protein sequence: CASSLMGLGLYNEQFF. The V gene is TRBV7-2, the J gene TRBJ2-1, with D perhaps matching TRBD1 (5 bases). This CDR3 is 16 amino acids long. Per the germline V gene, CDR1 is SGHTA and CDR2 is FQGNSA. V lost 2 bases, J lost 3 bases, and 14 bases lay in between.

This chain uses TRBV5-6 with TRBJ1-5; 9 positions match TRBD1. The CDR3 is 14 amino acids. The germline V gene encodes CDR1 SGHDT and CDR2 YYEEEE. The J segment lost 7 bases and the V segment lost 0 bases, leaving 2 bases of the junction unmatched. DNA of the CDR3: TGTGCCAGCAGCTTGGGGACAGGGGTACAGCCCCAGCATTTT. Encoded protein: CASSLGTGVQPQHF.

The chain uses TRBV7-9 and TRBJ2-3; 10 bases are shared with TRBD1. There are 18 residues in the CDR3. V shed 3 bases and J 4 bases; nucleotides not matched to a gene: 13. CDR1 SEHNR and CDR2 FQNEAQ come from the germline V gene (reference sequence). The CDR3 loop is CASSFATGGTILADTQYF. For the CDR3, the DNA is TGTGCCAGCAGCTTCGCGACAGGGGGCACGATTCTTGCAGATACGCAGTATTTT.

The rearrangement joins TRBV11-2 to TRBJ2-7; the match to TRBD2 covers 7 bases. The V segment lost 0 bases and the J segment 12 bases; nucleotides outside the gene matches: 8. Germline V gene data show CDR1 as SGHAT and CDR2 as FQNNGV. CDR3 length equals 13 residues. This CDR3 is CASSLDPSGGRYF. In DNA, the CDR3 is TGTGCCAGCAGCTTAGACCCGTCGGGGGGACGGTACTTC.

This clone has just a few counts. This chain uses TRBV4-3 with TRBJ2-7; 12 bases align to TRBD2. Germline assignment: CDR1 LGHNA and CDR2 YSLEER. This CDR3 comprises 16 residues. J gave up 0 bases and V 4 bases, and 4 bases lay outside the gene matches. CDR3 sequence: CASSRGLAGSSYEQYF. CDR3 DNA: TGCGCCAGCAGCCGCGGACTAGCGGGGAGCTCCTACGAGCAGTACTTC.

This clone was observed once. The V call is TRBV4-1, the J call TRBJ1-6; weak D call: TRBD1 (5 bases). The V end was cut by 0 bases, the J end by 9 bases, with 12 bases between. Germline V gene sequence: CDR1 MGHRA, CDR2 YSYEKL. The CDR3 covers 15 residues. This CDR3 reads CASSQDNGHSSPLHF. CDR3 sequence (DNA): TGCGCCAGCAGCCAAGATAACGGACACTCTTCACCCCTCCACTTT.

V usage is TRBV7-8 and J usage is TRBJ2-3; the D gene is possibly TRBD1 (6 bases). The germline gives CDR1 SGHVS, CDR2 FQNEAQ. The CDR3 runs to 16 residues. V was pared by 4 bases and J by 3 bases, with 17 bases between. CDR3 sequence: CASSSYTGIGTDTQYF. DNA for the CDR3: TGTGCCAGCAGCTCCTATACAGGGATTGGTACAGATACGCAGTATTTT.

The V call is TRBV19, the J call TRBJ2-1; the D gene is possibly TRBD1 (7 bases). V was shortened by 3 bases and J by 4 bases, with 13 bases between the two germline ends. Germline CDR1 LNHDA, CDR2 SQIVND (reference sequence). This CDR3 contains 15 residues. In nucleotides, the CDR3 is TGTGCCAGTAGTATGGGGCAGGGGGGATACAATGAGCAGTTCTTC. Protein sequence: CASSMGQGGYNEQFF.

This chain uses TRBV18 with TRBJ2-3, with D maybe TRBD2 (5 bases). Trimming stripped 3 bases from V and 4 bases from J, with 11 bases between. CDR3 length: 14 amino acids. Germline V gene sequence: CDR1 KGHSH, CDR2 LQKENI. CDR3: CASSPGKVPDTQYF. Here the CDR3 DNA reads TGTGCCAGCTCACCCGGGAAAGTGCCAGATACGCAGTATTTT.

This clone was counted a few times. This chain connects TRBV6-1 to TRBJ2-5; 9 nucleotides align to TRBD2. The J call is doubtful: the DNA matches TRBJ2-7 better. Germline V gene lookup returns CDR1 MNHNS and CDR2 SASEGT. The CDR3 is 13 residues long. CDR3 protein: CASERGDSYEQYF. The CDR3 nucleotides are TGTGCCAGCGAGCGGGGGGACTCCTACGAGCAGTACTTC.